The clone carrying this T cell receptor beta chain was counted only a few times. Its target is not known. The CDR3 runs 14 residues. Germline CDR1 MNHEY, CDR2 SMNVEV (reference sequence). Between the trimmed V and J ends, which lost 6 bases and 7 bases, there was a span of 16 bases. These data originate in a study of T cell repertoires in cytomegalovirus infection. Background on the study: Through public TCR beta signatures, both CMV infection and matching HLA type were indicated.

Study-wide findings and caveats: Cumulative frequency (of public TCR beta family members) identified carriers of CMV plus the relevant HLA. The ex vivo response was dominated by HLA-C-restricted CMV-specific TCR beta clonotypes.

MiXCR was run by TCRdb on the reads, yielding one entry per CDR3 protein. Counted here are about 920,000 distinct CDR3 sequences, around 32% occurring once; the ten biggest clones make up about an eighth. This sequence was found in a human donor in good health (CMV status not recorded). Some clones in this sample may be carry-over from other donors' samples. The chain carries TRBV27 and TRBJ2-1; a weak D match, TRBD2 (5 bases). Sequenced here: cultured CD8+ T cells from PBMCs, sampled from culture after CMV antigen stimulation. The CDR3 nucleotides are TGTGCCAGCAGACAAGGGAGTAGGTCGAATGAGCAGTTCTTC. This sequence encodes CASRQGSRSNEQFF.